This TCR beta chain came from a study of cytotoxic CD8 clonotypes in ibrutinib-treated CLL. Produced via immunoSEQ multiplex PCR; TCRdb's table is partial and in-frame only. The sample contains about 160,000 clones, about 80% of which appear only once. The J segment lost 8 bases and the V segment lost 0 bases, leaving 10 bases of the junction unmatched. Germline CDR1 MNHEY, CDR2 SVGAGI. CDR3 size: 16 residues. The chain carries TRBV6-5 and TRBJ2-3, with 8 bases aligning to TRBD2. This TCR came from a human donor with chronic lymphocytic leukemia. The sequences come from PBMCs, collected after 24 months of ibrutinib treatment. The CDR3 nucleotides read TGTGCCAGCAGTTACTCGATGGCCGGGAGCGGGGGTACGCAGTATTTT. This codes for CASSYSMAGSGGTQYF.